What follows describes a single T cell receptor (beta chain). The antigen remains undetermined. It was with random hexamers that roughly 0.5 to 1 ug RNA was reverse transcribed. An immunoSEQ multiplex PCR amplified TCR beta CDR3 over 54 Vbeta and 13 Jbeta. From the immunoSEQ multiplex PCR reads, TCRdb called clonotypes with MiXCR, one entry per CDR3 protein. The table has 120,000 to 150,000 distinct CDR3 sequences, around 94% seen once; the top ten hold roughly 0.27%. Germline-derived CDR1 and CDR2 are DFQATT and SNEGSKA (reference sequence). V was shortened by 3 bases and J by 2 bases, with 8 bases between the two germline ends. The length of the CDR3 is 12 residues. The entry originates in a study of CD8 T cells in Susac syndrome. General observations from the study: Only a relatively small number of individuals were included in the TCR sequencing and HLA analysis.

In blood CD8+ and CD4+ T cells, TCR beta underwent sequencing. The receptor was derived from a human donor in good health. The sequenced sample consisted of CD8+ T cells from PBMCs. V is TRBV20-1 and J is TRBJ2-7; a possible D gene is TRBD2 (6 bases). DNA for the CDR3: TGCAGTGCTAGGGAGGGTACCTACGAGCAGTACTTC. Translation gives CSAREGTYEQYF.